This T cell receptor beta chain is drawn from a study of cytomegalovirus exposure and HLA in healthy donors. Whole-study results and caveats: CMV serostatus was the sole immune exposure information available. With further analysis later on, most CMV-associated TCR beta chains appeared HLA-restricted.

The CDR3 consists of 13 residues. Trimming took off 6 bases at V and 12 bases at J, with 21 bases between the two ends. Per the germline V gene, CDR1 is MDHEN and CDR2 is SYDVKM. As to this clone: As yet, its antigen is unknown.

The PCR was carried out with 60 Vbeta primers and 13 Jbeta primers. Sequenced by immunoSEQ multiplex PCR; TCRdb stores in-frame clones only, minus some. The data include approximately 58,000 clones; the top ten clones carry 11%. The source of this sequence is a woman between 50 and 59 years old in good health and CMV-seropositive. The V and J genes are TRBV28 and TRBJ2-7, with a possible D match to TRBD2 (5 bases). Sequenced sample: PBMCs. CDR3 amino acids: CASSEIRASEGYF. Written as DNA, the CDR3 is TGTGCCAGCAGCGAGATTCGGGCCTCCGAGGGGTACTTC.